Here is one T cell receptor (beta chain) with its context. What it recognizes is unknown. The germline gives CDR1 MNHNS, CDR2 SASEGT. Deletions cut 2 bases from V and 5 bases from J, with 7 bases between. This CDR3 region has 14 residues. Time point meaning: cycle 4 day 1 (C4D1), after less than seven weeks of nivolumab. Patients all relapsed after autologous stem cell transplantation, and there was variation in brentuximab vedotin exposure. Complete response, partial response or progressive disease made up the best responses. The data were taken from a study of PD-1 blockade in classical Hodgkin lymphoma. Study-level findings and limits: Newly diagnosed patients were reported to start with lower TCR diversity than healthy donors.

TCRdb keeps only in-frame clones here, not all; method: immunoSEQ multiplex PCR. Of just under 10,000 clones in the sample, about 84% were seen once. The source of this sequence is a human donor with classical Hodgkin lymphoma. The source was peripheral blood mononuclear cells (PBMCs), collected before the fourth cycle of nivolumab. This chain joins TRBV6-1 and TRBJ1-6; the D is unclear. CDR3 bases: TGTGCCAGCAGTGAACTAACAGATAATTCACCCCTCCACTTT. Its protein product is CASSELTDNSPLHF.